The 32 T cell receptor beta chains reported below all come from one sample, sequenced in a study of T cells after yellow fever vaccination (dated by TCRdb to the late 2010s). The sample's treatment or condition label, decoded: live attenuated yellow fever vaccine strain. Library generation was performed with 5' RACE. Sequencing was performed on an Illumina HiSeq 2500. TCRdb reworked the public reads: Q25 trimming with fastp, MiXCR clone assembly, productive beta chains retained. Every distinct CDR3 protein forms one entry, paired with its most common genes and DNA. A total of roughly 120,000 distinct CDR3 sequences appear in this sample, nearly 7.5% of them only once. The ten largest clones add up to around 2.3% of the sample. The sample was CD4+ T cells sorted from PBMCs, taken 10 to 11 days after the first yellow fever vaccination. The receptors were sampled from a man aged 18 to 30 who received the YFV17D yellow fever vaccine.

This clonotype showed up many times. The rearrangement uses TRBV12-3 or TRBV12-4 and TRBJ1-3; D perhaps matches TRBD1 (5 bases). The germline V and J ends were trimmed by 6 bases and 0 bases, with 15 bases remaining between them. The CDR3 extends over 16 amino acids. CDR3 DNA sequence: TGTGCCAGCAGCTCCCAGGGCTTGGACTCTGGAAACACCATATATTTT. Amino acids: CASSSQGLDSGNTIYF.

This clonotype was counted many times. The chain joins TRBV5-1 to TRBJ2-5; D is unclear. This CDR3 has 14 amino acids. Germline assignment: CDR1 SGHRS and CDR2 YFSETQ. V lost 0 bases, J lost 5 bases, and 11 bases lay in between. In nucleotides, the CDR3 is TGCGCCAGCAGCTTGGGGGGTACCAAGGAGACCCAGTACTTC. Translated: CASSLGGTKETQYF.

This sequence joins TRBV6-5 and TRBJ1-1, with D possibly being TRBD1 (6 bases). Germline V gives CDR1 MNHEY, CDR2 SVGAGI. CDR3 length: 16 amino acids. Between the trimmed V and J ends, which lost 2 bases and 0 bases, there was a span of 13 bases. CDR3 sequence (DNA): TGTGCCAGCAGTTACCTCCGGACAGCCATGAACACTGAAGCTTTCTTT. Its translation is CASSYLRTAMNTEAFF.

This clonotype has a handful of counts. This chain connects TRBV18 to TRBJ2-5, with D maybe TRBD1 (6 bases). Germline CDR1 and CDR2: KGHSH and LQKENI. This CDR3 region has 15 residues. Deletions cut 0 bases from V and 5 bases from J, with 13 bases between. CDR3 nucleotide sequence: TGTGCCAGCTCACCACCGACAGGATCCAGGGAGACCCAGTACTTC. Amino acid sequence: CASSPPTGSRETQYF.

This clonotype was counted ten times or more. The V gene is TRBV9, the J gene TRBJ2-3, with 8 bases aligning to TRBD2. Losses at the gene ends were 0 bases for V and 5 bases for J; bases not matched to a gene: 5. There are 15 residues in the CDR3. Germline CDR1 reads SGDLS; CDR2 reads YYNGEE. CDR3 in amino acids: CASSVDGGVLDTQYF. The CDR3 DNA is TGTGCCAGCAGCGTAGACGGGGGGGTGCTAGATACGCAGTATTTT. The full variable domain, with the rest looked up from reference TRBV9 and TRBJ2-3, is DSGVTQTPKHLITATGQRVTLRCSPRSGDLSVYWYQQSLDQGLQFLIQYYNGEERAKGNILERFSAQQFPDLHSELNLSSLELGDSALYFCASSVDGGVLDTQYFGPGTRLTVL.

This clonotype was recorded at least ten times. The rearrangement links TRBV18 to TRBJ2-4; D might be TRBD1 (6 bases). The CDR3 is made up of 13 amino acids. Germline CDR1 and CDR2: KGHSH and LQKENI. Trimming pared 1 base from V and 7 bases from J, leaving 8 bases between. CDR3 sequence reads: CASSPRRGNIQYF. In DNA, the CDR3 is TGTGCCAGCTCACCACGTAGGGGGAACATTCAGTACTTC.

This clonotype was seen more than once but under ten times. The rearrangement uses TRBV20-1 and TRBJ2-2, with 9 bases matching TRBD1. The CDR3 is 16 amino acids. Germline-derived CDR1 and CDR2 are DFQATT and SNEGSKA (reference sequence). Unmatched junction bases numbered 5, after V lost 0 bases and J lost 3 bases. CDR3 coding DNA: TGCAGTGCTAGAGATAGGAGGACAGGGGACACCGGGGAGCTGTTTTTT. Its translation is CSARDRRTGDTGELFF.

In its sample, this clonotype was seen a few times. The chain has TRBV6-2 or TRBV6-3 and TRBJ2-1; maybe TRBD2 (5 bases). V was pared by 5 bases and J by 9 bases, with 17 bases between. The length of the CDR3 is 14 residues. Looked up from germline, CDR1 is MNHEY and CDR2 is SVGEGT. The CDR3: CASSTGLAWAEQFF. The CDR3 DNA sequence: TGTGCCAGCAGTACCGGACTGGCCTGGGCTGAGCAGTTCTTC.

This clonotype came up many times. The J gene is TRBJ1-1, the V gene TRBV6-5; D is ambiguous. The CDR3 spans 15 residues. V lost 0 bases and J 5 bases, leaving 13 bases between the germline ends. Germline lookup yields CDR1 MNHEY and CDR2 SVGAGI. The CDR3 loop reads CASSYSMGVRTEAFF. The CDR3 bases are TGTGCCAGCAGTTACTCGATGGGTGTACGGACTGAAGCTTTCTTT.

In this sample, this clonotype turned up many times. The rearrangement joins TRBV29-1 to TRBJ2-2; D is undetermined. The germline V gene encodes CDR1 SQVTM and CDR2 ANQGSEA. This CDR3 is 14 amino acids long. The germline V and J ends were trimmed by 3 bases and 0 bases, with 8 bases remaining between them. CDR3 DNA: TGCAGCGTTGAGGCCTGGACGAACACCGGGGAGCTGTTTTTT. This codes for CSVEAWTNTGELFF.

This clonotype showed up many times. The chain uses TRBV5-1 and TRBJ1-2; 7 nucleotides match TRBD1. After removal of 4 bases from V and 6 bases from J, the junction contained 6 bases not matched to a gene. The germline gives CDR1 SGHRS, CDR2 YFSETQ. The CDR3 extends over 13 amino acids. CDR3 sequence (DNA): TGCGCCAGCAGCCGACAGGGAGAGAATGGCTACACCTTC. The encoded protein is CASSRQGENGYTF.

This clonotype was counted at least ten times. The chain combines TRBV9 with TRBJ1-3; 9 nucleotides align to TRBD1. The V segment lost 5 bases and the J segment 6 bases; nucleotides outside the gene matches: 12. Looked up from germline, CDR1 is SGDLS and CDR2 is YYNGEE. The CDR3 is made up of 16 amino acids. The CDR3 reads CASSTSGQGILNTIYF. Written as DNA, the CDR3 is TGTGCCAGCAGTACCTCGGGACAGGGAATATTAAACACCATATATTTT.

In its sample, this clonotype was seen many times. The chain is built from TRBV20-1 and TRBJ2-3, with 9 bases identical to TRBD2. The CDR3 totals 15 residues. J lost 1 base, V lost 5 bases, and 7 bases had no gene match. The germline gives CDR1 DFQATT, CDR2 SNEGSKA (reference sequence). The CDR3 DNA reads as TGCAGTGCTTTCGTTGGCGGGAGGGGCACAGATACGCAGTATTTT. This encodes CSAFVGGRGTDTQYF.

Comments on this clonotype: A much more abundant neighbour one base away suggests this may be a read error. V is TRBV5-1 and J is TRBJ1-1; possibly TRBD1 for D (5 bases). Between the trimmed V and J ends, which lost 0 bases and 5 bases, there was a span of 11 bases. The CDR3 sequence is 14 residues long. The germline CDR1 and CDR2 sequences are SGHRS and YFSETQ. CDR3 sequence reads: CASSLEAGMTEAFF. CDR3 nucleotide sequence: TGCGCCAGCAGCTTGGAGGCAGGGATGACTGAAGCTTTCTTT.

This clonotype was found many times. V gene TRBV7-2 combines with J gene TRBJ2-3; D uncertain. The germline V gene has CDR1 SGHTA and CDR2 FQGNSA. CDR3 size: 12 residues. V was cut by 3 bases and J by 6 bases, with 7 bases left in between. CDR3 DNA sequence: TGTGCCAGCAGCTTTGTGGGGGATACGCAGTATTTT. Its translation: CASSFVGDTQYF.

This clonotype was recorded many times. The chain is built from TRBV2 and TRBJ1-1, with D possibly matching TRBD1 (5 bases). V lost 4 bases and J 1 base, leaving 10 bases between the germline ends. The length of the CDR3 is 14 residues. Germline V lookup: CDR1 SNHLY, CDR2 FYNNEI. For the CDR3, the DNA is TGTGCCAGCAGTGCCTATGGGGGGAACACTGAAGCTTTCTTT. It specifies CASSAYGGNTEAFF.

This clonotype was recorded many times. The rearrangement links TRBV20-1 to TRBJ2-7, with D perhaps matching TRBD2 (6 bases). CDR3 length equals 14 residues. Germline V CDR1 and CDR2: DFQATT, SNEGSKA (reference sequence). V lost 6 bases, J lost 2 bases, and 17 bases lay in between. The CDR3 nucleotides are TGCAGTGCCAGACCGGGACTTTCTCCCTACGAGCAGTACGTC. Translated, it gives CSARPGLSPYEQYV.

The chain carries TRBV4-1 and TRBJ2-7; the D gene is possibly TRBD2 (5 bases). CDR3 length: 13 amino acids. The V end was cut by 0 bases, the J end by 6 bases, with 9 bases between. The V gene's germline CDR1 is MGHRA and CDR2 YSYEKL. The CDR3 DNA follows: TGCGCCAGCAGCCAAGAAGCGGAATCCGAGCAGTACTTC. As protein: CASSQEAESEQYF.

This clonotype appeared many times. The chain recombines TRBV7-9 with TRBJ1-1; D unresolved. Germline V CDR1 and CDR2: SEHNR, FQNEAQ (reference sequence). This CDR3 is 14 amino acids long. Trimming stripped 2 bases from V and 1 base from J, with 8 bases between. DNA of the CDR3: TGTGCCAGCAGCTTACAACAGTCGAACACTGAAGCTTTCTTT. It encodes CASSLQQSNTEAFF.

This clonotype was counted between two and nine times. This sequence joins TRBV11-2 and TRBJ2-7, with TRBD1 matching 10 bases. CDR3 length: 16 amino acids. V shed 3 bases, J shed 2 bases, and the junction held 7 bases outside the gene matches. CDR1 SGHAT and CDR2 FQNNGV come from the germline V gene. CDR3 bases: TGTGCCAGCAGCTTCTCAGGACAGGGGGTCCCCTACGAGCAGTACTTC. Translating it yields CASSFSGQGVPYEQYF.

This clonotype was found many times. The chain employs TRBV5-1 and TRBJ1-4; D is possibly TRBD1 (5 bases). This CDR3 is built from 15 residues. Germline V CDR1 and CDR2: SGHRS, YFSETQ. The germline V and J ends were trimmed by 0 bases and 7 bases, with 13 bases remaining between them. DNA for the CDR3: TGCGCCAGCAGCTTGGGGTCAGGGCTGAGTGAAAAACTGTTTTTT. Translating it yields CASSLGSGLSEKLFF.

This clonotype was counted at least ten times. The V call is TRBV7-2, the J call TRBJ1-5, with a possible D match to TRBD1 (6 bases). The germline gives CDR1 SGHTA, CDR2 FQGNSA. This CDR3 contains 14 residues. The V end lost 3 bases, the J end lost 2 bases, and 8 bases lay between the germline ends. CDR3 residues: CASSFRQGNQPQHF. CDR3 in DNA: TGTGCCAGCAGCTTCCGACAGGGCAATCAGCCCCAGCATTTT.

This clonotype was counted many times. This chain uses TRBV2 with TRBJ2-2; D may correspond to TRBD1 or TRBD2 (5 bases each). Germline lookup yields CDR1 SNHLY and CDR2 FYNNEI. Deletions cut 7 bases from V and 3 bases from J, with 15 bases between. This CDR3 comprises 15 residues. CDR3 coding DNA: TGTGCCAGCAAGGGGATGGCAGCGGACACCGGGGAGCTGTTTTTT. It encodes CASKGMAADTGELFF.

This clonotype appeared many times. V usage is TRBV6-2 or TRBV6-3 and J usage is TRBJ2-4; the D gene is possibly TRBD2 (7 bases). Looked up from germline, CDR1 is MNHEY and CDR2 is SVGEGT. The CDR3 spans 15 residues. V dropped 5 bases and J dropped 0 bases, with 11 bases sitting between them. CDR3 residues: CASSVGGLAKNIQYF. The CDR3 DNA follows: TGTGCCAGCAGTGTGGGGGGGCTAGCCAAAAACATTCAGTACTTC.

This clonotype was counted many times. This chain joins TRBV5-1 and TRBJ2-6, with D possibly being TRBD1 or TRBD2 (5 bases each). Germline CDR1 SGHRS, CDR2 YFSETQ. This CDR3 is built from 15 residues. V lost 7 bases, J lost 0 bases, and 11 bases lay in between. CDR3 DNA sequence: TGCGCCAGCCAGGGACGCAGCTCTGGGGCCAACGTCCTGACTTTC. This sequence encodes CASQGRSSGANVLTF.

The table lists this clonotype with many counts. This rearrangement joins TRBV10-3 to TRBJ2-2, with 9 bases that match TRBD2. V lost 10 bases and J lost 4; bases outside the gene matches: 13. The germline V gene has CDR1 ENHRY and CDR2 SYGVKD. The CDR3 is 16 residues long. CDR3 protein: CASRASGAAGTGELFF. CDR3 sequence (DNA): TGTGCCAGCCGGGCTAGCGGGGCGGCAGGCACCGGGGAGCTGTTTTTT.

This clonotype was counted many times. The chain uses TRBV12-3 or TRBV12-4 and TRBJ2-1; 9 nucleotides line up with TRBD1. The CDR3 runs to 15 residues. Germline trimming cut 5 bases from V and 5 bases from J; bases unmatched to any gene: 7. CDR3 coding DNA: TGTGCCAGCAGTCCTCAACAGGGGGCGAACAATGAGCAGTTCTTC. This codes for CASSPQQGANNEQFF.

This clonotype has ten or more counts. This chain uses TRBV5-1 with TRBJ2-2, with 7 bases fitting TRBD1. Germline V gene data show CDR1 as SGHRS and CDR2 as YFSETQ. The CDR3 is 15 residues long. The V and J ends lost 4 bases and 3 bases, in that order; junction bases with no gene match: 6. The CDR3 DNA sequence: TGCGCCAGCAGCACGACAGGGCCATACACCGGGGAGCTGTTTTTT. It codes for CASSTTGPYTGELFF.

Remarks on this clonotype: A much larger clone sits a single nucleotide away, making a read error possible. The J gene is TRBJ1-2, the V gene TRBV7-2, with 7 bases matching TRBD1. This CDR3 is built from 14 residues. Looked up from germline, CDR1 is SGHTA and CDR2 is FQGNSA. CDR3 sequence (DNA): TGTGCCAGCAGCTTAGGACAGGGCCCTAAAGGCTACATCTTC. It codes for CASSLGQGPKGYIF.

The table lists this clonotype with many counts. The J gene is TRBJ1-1, the V gene TRBV7-9; no clear D gene. Germline loops: CDR1 SEHNR, CDR2 FQNEAQ (reference sequence). The V end lost 0 bases, the J end lost 3 bases, and 5 bases lay between the germline ends. The CDR3 extends over 13 amino acids. CDR3 nucleotide sequence: TGTGCCAGCAGCTTAGCACCGGACACTGAAGCTTTCTTT. It yields the protein CASSLAPDTEAFF.

This clonotype has ten or more counts. V gene TRBV5-4 combines with J gene TRBJ2-4, with TRBD1 as a possible D gene (6 bases). The CDR3 has 15 amino acids. Germline V gene sequence: CDR1 SGHNT, CDR2 YYREEE (reference sequence). The V and J ends lost 4 bases and 8 bases respectively, with 19 bases between them. CDR3 protein: CASSDRSGTFDIQYF. Here the CDR3 DNA reads TGTGCCAGCAGCGATCGCTCCGGGACATTTGACATTCAGTACTTC.

V gene TRBV20-1 combines with J gene TRBJ2-1, with 7 bases aligning to TRBD2. The CDR3 is 17 residues long. V lost 1 base, J lost 8 bases, and 17 bases stayed unmatched. The germline V gene has CDR1 DFQATT and CDR2 SNEGSKA (reference sequence). CDR3 protein: CSARGRIRGVPDDEQFF. The CDR3 DNA reads as TGCAGTGCTAGAGGGAGAATTCGGGGGGTCCCTGACGATGAGCAGTTCTTC.